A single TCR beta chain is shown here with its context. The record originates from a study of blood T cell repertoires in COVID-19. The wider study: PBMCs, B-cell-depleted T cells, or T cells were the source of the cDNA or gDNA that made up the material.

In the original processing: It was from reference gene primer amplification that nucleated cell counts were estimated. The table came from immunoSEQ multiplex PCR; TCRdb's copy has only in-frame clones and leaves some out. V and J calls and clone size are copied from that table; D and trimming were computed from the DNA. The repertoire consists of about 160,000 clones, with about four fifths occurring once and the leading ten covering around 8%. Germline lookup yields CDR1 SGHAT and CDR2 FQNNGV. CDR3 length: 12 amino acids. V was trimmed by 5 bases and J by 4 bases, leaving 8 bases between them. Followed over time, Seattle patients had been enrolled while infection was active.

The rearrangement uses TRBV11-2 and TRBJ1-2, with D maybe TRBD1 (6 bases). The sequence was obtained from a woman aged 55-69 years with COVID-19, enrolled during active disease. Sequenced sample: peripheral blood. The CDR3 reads CASSLDSYGYTF. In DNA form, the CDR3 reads TGTGCCAGCAGCCTGGACAGCTATGGCTACACCTTC. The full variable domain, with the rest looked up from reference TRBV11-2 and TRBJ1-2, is EAGVAQSPRYKIIEKRQSVAFWCNPISGHATLYWYQQILGQGPKLLIQFQNNGVVDDSQLPKDRFSAERLKGVDSTLKIQPAKLEDSAVYLCASSLDSYGYTFGSGTRLTVV.